Each of the 11 T cell receptor beta chains below was sequenced from the same sample in a study of blood T cell repertoires in COVID-19. Assay used: immunoSEQ multiplex PCR; TCRdb lists only in-frame clones, some missing. The sample includes around 160,000 clones, roughly 84% of them seen just once. Material: PBMCs or T cells enriched from blood (not recorded which). The receptors here all came from a woman aged 45-65 years who had been exposed to COVID-19.

The chain combines TRBV27 with TRBJ2-1; TRBD2 agrees at 7 bases. The V gene end was trimmed by 1 base and the J gene end by 6 bases; junction bases not matched to a gene: 15. The germline V gene encodes CDR1 MNHEY and CDR2 SMNVEV (reference sequence). This CDR3 comprises 18 residues. CDR3 loop: CASSLFLPGGTAPNEQFF. CDR3 sequence (DNA): TGTGCCAGCAGTTTATTCCTACCGGGAGGAACGGCTCCCAATGAGCAGTTCTTC.

The chain carries TRBV15 and TRBJ1-5; D unclear. The CDR3 spans 12 residues. Trimming cost V 3 bases and J 5 bases, with 5 bases left between them. Germline CDR1 reads LNHNV; CDR2 reads YYDKDF (reference sequence). This chain's CDR3 is CATSRADQPQHF. CDR3 nucleotide sequence: TGTGCCACCAGCAGGGCTGATCAGCCCCAGCATTTT.

The chain joins TRBV5-4 to TRBJ2-5, with D possibly matching TRBD2 (6 bases). CDR1 and CDR2 from the germline V gene are SGHNT and YYREEE (reference sequence). V was pared by 0 bases and J by 5 bases, with 11 bases between. The length of the CDR3 is 14 residues. The CDR3 reads CASSLVREPETQYF. CDR3 bases: TGTGCCAGCAGCTTGGTTCGGGAGCCGGAGACCCAGTACTTC.

This clone was counted between two and nine times. V gene TRBV2 combines with J gene TRBJ2-2; tentative D call: TRBD1 (6 bases). The V gene lost 5 bases and the J gene lost 4 bases, with 11 bases spanning the gap. This CDR3 region has 14 residues. Germline V CDR1 and CDR2: SNHLY, FYNNEI. This CDR3 reads CASSFGTTTGELFF. For the CDR3, the DNA is TGTGCCAGCAGTTTCGGGACAACCACCGGGGAGCTGTTTTTT.

The V gene is TRBV11-3, the J gene TRBJ2-2; the D is unclear. There are 12 residues in the CDR3. V was trimmed by 8 bases and J by 3 bases, leaving 7 bases between them. Per germline, CDR1 SGHNT and CDR2 YENEEA. The CDR3: CASSRDTGELFF. The CDR3 nucleotides read TGTGCCAGCTCCCGGGACACCGGGGAGCTGTTTTTT.

V and J are TRBV5-4 and TRBJ2-1; D possibly corresponds to TRBD2 (5 bases). The length of the CDR3 is 12 residues. The V end lost 7 bases, the J end lost 7 bases, and 12 bases lay between the germline ends. Germline assignment: CDR1 SGHNT and CDR2 YYREEE (reference sequence). CDR3 nucleotide sequence: TGTGCCAGCGGGAAGGAGCGGAATGAGCAGTTCTTC. This encodes CASGKERNEQFF.

The gene calls are TRBV20-1 and TRBJ1-1; maybe TRBD1 (5 bases). The CDR3 is 15 residues long. Germline V lookup: CDR1 DFQATT, CDR2 SNEGSKA (reference sequence). V was cut by 3 bases and J by 4 bases, with 18 bases left in between. CDR3 region: CSASRVRVGFTEAFF. As DNA, the CDR3 is TGCAGTGCTAGTAGGGTCAGGGTCGGATTCACTGAAGCTTTCTTT.

This chain connects TRBV2 to TRBJ1-5; D is perhaps TRBD1 (5 bases). The CDR3 has 14 amino acids. V was clipped by 4 bases and J by 5 bases, with 12 bases between them. Germline V gene sequence: CDR1 SNHLY, CDR2 FYNNEI. The CDR3 loop reads CASSGGGADQPQHF. The CDR3 bases are TGTGCCAGCAGTGGAGGAGGGGCAGATCAGCCCCAGCATTTT.

This chain links TRBV5-8 with TRBJ2-7; 12 nucleotides line up with TRBD2. V trimming: 5 bases; J trimming: 2 bases; junction bases outside the gene matches: 8. Germline loops: CDR1 SGHTS, CDR2 YDEGEE. The CDR3 is 16 residues long. The CDR3 region is CASSATSGGTTYEQYF. CDR3 nucleotide sequence: TGTGCCAGCAGTGCGACTAGCGGGGGAACTACCTACGAGCAGTACTTC.

CDR3 DNA: TGTGCCATCACCCGCCCGGACAGGGGTTATGGCTACACCTTC. Translation: CAITRPDRGYGYTF. V gene TRBV2 combines with J gene TRBJ1-2; 9 nucleotides line up with TRBD1. The CDR3 totals 14 residues. Germline V gene data show CDR1 as SNHLY and CDR2 as FYNNEI. J lost 5 bases, V lost 10 bases, and 11 bases had no gene match.

This chain connects TRBV19 to TRBJ1-4; D remains ambiguous. The CDR3 is made up of 14 amino acids. Germline loops: CDR1 LNHDA, CDR2 SQIVND (reference sequence). V dropped 5 bases and J dropped 3 bases, with 10 bases sitting between them. CDR3 nucleotides: TGTGCCAGTAGTCTTCTAATCTCTAATGAAAAACTGTTTTTT. It translates to CASSLLISNEKLFF.